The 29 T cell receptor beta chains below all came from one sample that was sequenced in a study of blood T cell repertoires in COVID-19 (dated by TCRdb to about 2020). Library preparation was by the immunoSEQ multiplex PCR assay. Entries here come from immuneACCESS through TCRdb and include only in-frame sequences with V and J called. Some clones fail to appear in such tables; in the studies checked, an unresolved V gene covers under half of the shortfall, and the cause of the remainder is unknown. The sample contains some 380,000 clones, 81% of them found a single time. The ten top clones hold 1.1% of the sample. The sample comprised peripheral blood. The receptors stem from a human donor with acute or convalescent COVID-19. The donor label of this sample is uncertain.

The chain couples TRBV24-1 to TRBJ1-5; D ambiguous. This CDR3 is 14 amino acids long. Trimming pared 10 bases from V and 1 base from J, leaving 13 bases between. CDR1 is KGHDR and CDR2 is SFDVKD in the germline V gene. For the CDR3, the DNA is TGTGCCACGTCTAGTGAGGGCAGCAATCAGCCCCAGCATTTT. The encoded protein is CATSSEGSNQPQHF.

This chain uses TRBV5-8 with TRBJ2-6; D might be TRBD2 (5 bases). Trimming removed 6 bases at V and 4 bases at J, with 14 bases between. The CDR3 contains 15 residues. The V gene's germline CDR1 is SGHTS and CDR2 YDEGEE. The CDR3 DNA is TGTGCCAGCAAACTACGGGGAACCGGGGCCAACGTCCTGACTTTC. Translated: CASKLRGTGANVLTF.

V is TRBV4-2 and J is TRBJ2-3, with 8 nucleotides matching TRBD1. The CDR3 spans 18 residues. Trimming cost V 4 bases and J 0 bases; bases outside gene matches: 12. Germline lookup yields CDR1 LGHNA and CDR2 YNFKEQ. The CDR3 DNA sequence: TGTGCCAGCAGCCGGTCCCCAGGGGGCCTAACTAGCACAGATACGCAGTATTTT. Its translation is CASSRSPGGLTSTDTQYF.

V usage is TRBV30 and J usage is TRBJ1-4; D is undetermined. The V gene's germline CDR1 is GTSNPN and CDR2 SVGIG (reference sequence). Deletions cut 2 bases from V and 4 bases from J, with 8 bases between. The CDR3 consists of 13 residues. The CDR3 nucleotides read TGTGCCTGGAGTCCCCAGATTAATGAAAAACTGTTTTTT. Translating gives CAWSPQINEKLFF.

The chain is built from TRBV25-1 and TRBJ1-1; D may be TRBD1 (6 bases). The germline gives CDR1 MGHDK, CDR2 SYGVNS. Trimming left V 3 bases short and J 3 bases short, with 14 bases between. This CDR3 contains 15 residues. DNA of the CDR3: TGTGCCAGCAGTGACCTACAGGGTTTTCACACTGAAGCTTTCTTT. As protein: CASSDLQGFHTEAFF.

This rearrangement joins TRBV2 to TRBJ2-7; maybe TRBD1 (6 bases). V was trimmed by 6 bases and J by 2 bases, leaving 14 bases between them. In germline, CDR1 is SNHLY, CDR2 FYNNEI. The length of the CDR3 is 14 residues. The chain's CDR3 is CASSVLTGPYEQYF. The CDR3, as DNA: TGTGCCAGCAGCGTCCTTACAGGGCCCTACGAGCAGTACTTC.

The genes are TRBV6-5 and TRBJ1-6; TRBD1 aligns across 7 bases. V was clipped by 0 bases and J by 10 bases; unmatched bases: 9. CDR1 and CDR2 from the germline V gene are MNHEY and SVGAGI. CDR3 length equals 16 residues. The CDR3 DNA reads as TGTGCCAGCAGTTACTCCAACAGGGGTCTAGGGTCACCCCTCCACTTT. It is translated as CASSYSNRGLGSPLHF.

The CDR3 loop is CAISETVDEQYF. The CDR3 DNA follows: TGTGCCATCAGTGAGACGGTGGACGAGCAGTACTTC. The rearrangement joins TRBV10-3 to TRBJ2-7; D not resolved. Between the trimmed V and J ends, which lost 2 bases and 5 bases, there was a span of 7 bases. The germline CDR1 and CDR2 sequences are ENHRY and SYGVKD. This CDR3 spans 12 amino acids.

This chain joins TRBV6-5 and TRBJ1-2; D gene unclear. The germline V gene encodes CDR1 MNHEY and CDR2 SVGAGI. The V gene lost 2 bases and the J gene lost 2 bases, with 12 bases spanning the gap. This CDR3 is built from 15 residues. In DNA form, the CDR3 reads TGTGCCAGCAGTTACGCTCGGGGTTTAAACTATGGCTACACCTTC. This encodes CASSYARGLNYGYTF.

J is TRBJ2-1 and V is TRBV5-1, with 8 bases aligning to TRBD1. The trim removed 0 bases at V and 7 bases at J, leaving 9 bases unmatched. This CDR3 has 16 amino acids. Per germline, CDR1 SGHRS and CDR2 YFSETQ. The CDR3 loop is CASSLAGQVFGNEQFF. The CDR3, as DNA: TGCGCCAGCAGCTTGGCGGGACAGGTGTTTGGTAATGAGCAGTTCTTC.

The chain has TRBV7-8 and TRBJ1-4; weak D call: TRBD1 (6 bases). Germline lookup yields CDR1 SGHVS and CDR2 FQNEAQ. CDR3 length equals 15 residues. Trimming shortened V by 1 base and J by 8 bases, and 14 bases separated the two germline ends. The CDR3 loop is CASSLVPGVREKLFF. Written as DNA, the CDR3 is TGTGCCAGCAGCTTAGTACCAGGGGTCCGCGAAAAACTGTTTTTT.

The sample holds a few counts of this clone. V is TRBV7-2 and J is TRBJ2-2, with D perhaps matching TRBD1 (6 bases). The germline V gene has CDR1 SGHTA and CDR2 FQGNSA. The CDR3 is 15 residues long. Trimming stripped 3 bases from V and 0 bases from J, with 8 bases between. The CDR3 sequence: CASSFRTANTGELFF. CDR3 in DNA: TGTGCCAGCAGCTTTCGGACAGCGAACACCGGGGAGCTGTTTTTT.

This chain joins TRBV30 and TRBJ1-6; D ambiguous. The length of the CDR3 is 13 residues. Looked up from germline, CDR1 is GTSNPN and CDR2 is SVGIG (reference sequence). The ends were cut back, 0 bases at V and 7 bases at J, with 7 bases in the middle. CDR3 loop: CAWSVQLNSPLHF. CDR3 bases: TGTGCCTGGAGTGTACAGCTAAATTCACCCCTCCACTTT.

This CDR3 reads CASSIPGLAGFEQFF. The DNA of the CDR3 is TGTGCCAGTAGTATCCCTGGACTAGCGGGATTTGAGCAGTTCTTC. The chain joins TRBV19 to TRBJ2-1, with 12 bases aligning to TRBD2. The CDR3 totals 15 residues. The J segment lost 9 bases and the V segment lost 3 bases, leaving 6 bases of the junction unmatched. The V gene's germline CDR1 is LNHDA and CDR2 SQIVND (reference sequence).

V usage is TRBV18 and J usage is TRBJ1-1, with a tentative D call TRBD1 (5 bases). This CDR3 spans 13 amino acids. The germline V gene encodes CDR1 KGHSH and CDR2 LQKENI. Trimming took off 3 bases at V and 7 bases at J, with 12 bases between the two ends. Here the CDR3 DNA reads TGTGCCAGCTCACCCCAGGAGGGGATTGAAGCTTTCTTT. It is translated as CASSPQEGIEAFF.

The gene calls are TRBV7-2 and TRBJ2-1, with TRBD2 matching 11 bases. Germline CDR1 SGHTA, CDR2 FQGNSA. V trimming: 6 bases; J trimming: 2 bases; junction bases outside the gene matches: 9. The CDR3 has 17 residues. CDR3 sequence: CASSRQTSGIAYNEQFF. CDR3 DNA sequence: TGTGCCAGCAGTCGACAGACTAGCGGGATCGCCTACAATGAGCAGTTCTTC.

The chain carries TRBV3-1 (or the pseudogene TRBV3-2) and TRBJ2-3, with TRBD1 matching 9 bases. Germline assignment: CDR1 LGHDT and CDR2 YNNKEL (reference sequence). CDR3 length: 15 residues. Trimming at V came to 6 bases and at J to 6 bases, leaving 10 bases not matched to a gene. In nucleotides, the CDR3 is TGTGCCAGCAGGCCTAACCGGGACAGGGAGGATACGCAGTATTTT. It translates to CASRPNRDREDTQYF.

DNA of the CDR3: TGCGCCAGCACCTCAATCGGGGGGACTGAAGCTTTCTTT. This sequence encodes CASTSIGGTEAFF. This chain joins TRBV10-2 and TRBJ1-1, with TRBD1 as a possible D gene (5 bases). Trimming stripped 7 bases from V and 5 bases from J, with 14 bases between. This CDR3 has 13 residues. From germline, CDR1 is WSHSY and CDR2 SAAADI.

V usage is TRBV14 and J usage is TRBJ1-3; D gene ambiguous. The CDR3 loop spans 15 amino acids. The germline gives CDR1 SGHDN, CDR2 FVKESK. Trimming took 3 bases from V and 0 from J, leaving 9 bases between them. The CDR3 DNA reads TGTGCCAGCAGCCAGGAGATTTACTCTGGAAACACCATATATTTT. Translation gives CASSQEIYSGNTIYF.

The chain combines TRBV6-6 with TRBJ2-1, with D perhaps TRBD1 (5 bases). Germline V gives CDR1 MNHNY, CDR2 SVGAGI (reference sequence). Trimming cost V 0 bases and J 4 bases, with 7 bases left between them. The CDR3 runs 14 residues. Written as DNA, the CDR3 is TGTGCCAGCAGTTACTCGAAGGGGTACAATGAGCAGTTCTTC. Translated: CASSYSKGYNEQFF.

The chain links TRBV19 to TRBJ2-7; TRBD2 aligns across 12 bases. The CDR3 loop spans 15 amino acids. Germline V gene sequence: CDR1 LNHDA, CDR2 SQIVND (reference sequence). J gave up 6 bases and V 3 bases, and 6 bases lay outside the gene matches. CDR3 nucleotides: TGTGCCAGTAGTATTTGGACTAGCGGGAAGACCGAGCAGTACTTC. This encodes CASSIWTSGKTEQYF.

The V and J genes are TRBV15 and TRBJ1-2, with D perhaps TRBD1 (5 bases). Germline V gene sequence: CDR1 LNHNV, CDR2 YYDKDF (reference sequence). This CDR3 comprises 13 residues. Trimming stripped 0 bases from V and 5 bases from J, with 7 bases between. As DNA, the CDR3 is TGTGCCACCAGCAGAGACAGGGAATATGGCTACACCTTC. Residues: CATSRDREYGYTF. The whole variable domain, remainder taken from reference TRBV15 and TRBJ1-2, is DAMVIQNPRYQVTQFGKPVTLSCSQTLNHNVMYWYQQKSSQAPKLLFHYYDKDFNNEADTPDNFQSRRPNTSFCFLDIRSPGLGDTAMYLCATSRDREYGYTFGSGTRLTVV.

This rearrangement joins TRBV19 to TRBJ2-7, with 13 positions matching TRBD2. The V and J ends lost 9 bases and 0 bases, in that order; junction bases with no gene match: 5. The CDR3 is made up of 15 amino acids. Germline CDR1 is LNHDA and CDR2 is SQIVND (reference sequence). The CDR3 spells CASRLAGGPSYEQYF. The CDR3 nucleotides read TGTGCCAGCCGACTAGCGGGAGGCCCCTCCTACGAGCAGTACTTC. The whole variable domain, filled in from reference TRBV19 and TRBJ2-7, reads DGGITQSPKYLFRKEGQNVTLSCEQNLNHDAMYWYRQDPGQGLRLIYYSQIVNDFQKGDIAEGYSVSREKKESFPLTVTSAQKNPTAFYLCASRLAGGPSYEQYFGPGTRLTVT.

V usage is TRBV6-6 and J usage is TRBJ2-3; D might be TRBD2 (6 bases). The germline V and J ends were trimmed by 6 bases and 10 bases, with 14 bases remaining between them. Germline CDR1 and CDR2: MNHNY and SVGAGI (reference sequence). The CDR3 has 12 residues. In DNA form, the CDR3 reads TGTGCCAGCAGGGAGGGGAGTCTCTCGCAGTATTTT. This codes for CASREGSLSQYF.

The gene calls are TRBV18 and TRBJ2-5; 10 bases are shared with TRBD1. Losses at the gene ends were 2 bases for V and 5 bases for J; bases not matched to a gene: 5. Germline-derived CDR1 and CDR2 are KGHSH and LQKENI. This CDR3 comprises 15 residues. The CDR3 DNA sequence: TGTGCCAGCTCACCAAGACAGGGGGCTTGGGAGACCCAGTACTTC. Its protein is CASSPRQGAWETQYF.

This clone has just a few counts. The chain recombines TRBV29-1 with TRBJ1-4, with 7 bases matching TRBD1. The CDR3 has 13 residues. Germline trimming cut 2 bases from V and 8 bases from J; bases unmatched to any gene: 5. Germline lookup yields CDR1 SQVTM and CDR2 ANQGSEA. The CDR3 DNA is TGCAGCGTTGAATATAACAGGGGAGAAAAACTGTTTTTT. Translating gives CSVEYNRGEKLFF.

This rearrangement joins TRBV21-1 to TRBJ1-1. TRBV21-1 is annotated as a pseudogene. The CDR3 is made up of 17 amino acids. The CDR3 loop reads CASTKPAPGVRATEAFF. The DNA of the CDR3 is TGTGCCAGCACAAAACCCGCGCCGGGGGTCAGGGCCACTGAAGCTTTCTTT.

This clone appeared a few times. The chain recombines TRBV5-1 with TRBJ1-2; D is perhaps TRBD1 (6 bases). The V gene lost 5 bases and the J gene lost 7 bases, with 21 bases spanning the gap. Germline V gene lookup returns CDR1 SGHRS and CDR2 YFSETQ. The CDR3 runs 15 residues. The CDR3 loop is CASRSRTESFGGYTF. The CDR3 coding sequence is TGCGCCAGCAGGTCCCGGACAGAAAGTTTCGGTGGCTACACCTTC.

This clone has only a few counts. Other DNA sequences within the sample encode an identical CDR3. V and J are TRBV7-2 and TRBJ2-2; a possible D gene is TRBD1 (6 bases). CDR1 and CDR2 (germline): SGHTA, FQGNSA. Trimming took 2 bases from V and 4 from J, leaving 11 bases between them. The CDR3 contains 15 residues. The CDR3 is CASSLQGFSTGELFF. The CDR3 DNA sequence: TGTGCCAGCAGCTTACAGGGGTTTTCCACCGGGGAGCTGTTTTTT.